Each of the 27 T cell receptor beta chains below was sequenced from the same sample in a study of cytomegalovirus exposure and HLA in healthy donors. Use of 60 Vbeta and 13 Jbeta primers characterized the PCR. Generated by immunoSEQ multiplex PCR, the TCRdb table keeps only in-frame clones and is missing some. The data contain around 120,000 clones, roughly four fifths of them singletons. Sequencing input: PBMCs. The receptor source for this set is a man between 50 and 59 years old in good health and CMV-seropositive.

This clone was found a few times. The genes are TRBV7-2 and TRBJ2-5; 8 positions agree with TRBD2. This CDR3 region has 14 residues. Trimming cost V 3 bases and J 7 bases; bases outside gene matches: 7. Germline V gene lookup returns CDR1 SGHTA and CDR2 FQGNSA. This chain's CDR3 is CASSFGGRGATQYF. Here the CDR3 DNA reads TGTGCCAGCAGCTTCGGGGGGCGGGGGGCGACCCAGTACTTC.

The chain couples TRBV5-4 to TRBJ1-2; D remains unclear. Trimming took off 4 bases at V and 1 base at J, with 8 bases between the two ends. CDR3 size: 13 residues. Germline V gives CDR1 SGHNT, CDR2 YYREEE (reference sequence). CDR3 residues: CASSPLDNYGYTF. Written as DNA, the CDR3 is TGTGCCAGCAGCCCCCTAGATAACTATGGCTACACCTTC.

This rearrangement joins TRBV11-2 to TRBJ1-1; D gene uncertain. V was clipped by 1 base and J by 7 bases, with 13 bases between them. The CDR3 runs to 14 residues. Germline CDR1 is SGHAT and CDR2 is FQNNGV. The CDR3 DNA sequence: TGTGCCAGCAGCTTAGGAAGACTGAAGTATGAAGCTTTCTTT. Protein product: CASSLGRLKYEAFF. The variable domain in full, completed from reference TRBV11-2 and TRBJ1-1, reads EAGVAQSPRYKIIEKRQSVAFWCNPISGHATLYWYQQILGQGPKLLIQFQNNGVVDDSQLPKDRFSAERLKGVDSTLKIQPAKLEDSAVYLCASSLGRLKYEAFFGQGTRLTVV.

The chain is built from TRBV27 and TRBJ2-2; tentative D call: TRBD1 (5 bases). V lost 6 bases and J 0 bases, leaving 14 bases between the germline ends. Germline V gives CDR1 MNHEY, CDR2 SMNVEV (reference sequence). The CDR3 has 16 amino acids. CDR3 loop: CASRPKTVPNTGELFF. As DNA, the CDR3 is TGTGCCAGCAGGCCTAAGACAGTACCGAACACCGGGGAGCTGTTTTTT.

J is TRBJ2-4 and V is TRBV5-4; 9 bases agree with TRBD1. Trimming at V came to 3 bases and at J to 5 bases, leaving 6 bases not matched to a gene. The CDR3 is made up of 15 amino acids. The germline V gene encodes CDR1 SGHNT and CDR2 YYREEE (reference sequence). CDR3 nucleotides: TGTGCCAGCAGCTCTCCGGGACAGGGCCAAAACATTCAGTACTTC. The encoded protein is CASSSPGQGQNIQYF. The entire variable domain, with the rest obtained from reference TRBV5-4 and TRBJ2-4, is as follows: ETGVTQSPTHLIKTRGQQVTLRCSSQSGHNTVSWYQQALGQGPQFIFQYYREEENGRGNFPPRFSGLQFPNYSSELNVNALELDDSALYLCASSSPGQGQNIQYFGAGTRLSVL.

V usage is TRBV28 and J usage is TRBJ2-1; possible D gene TRBD2, 6 bases. Looked up from germline, CDR1 is MDHEN and CDR2 is SYDVKM. CDR3 length: 18 residues. Trimming removed 6 bases from V and 0 bases from J, with 21 bases in between. CDR3 sequence reads: CASSPPPGLRSSYNEQFF. The CDR3 DNA reads TGTGCCAGCAGCCCGCCTCCGGGACTTCGGAGCTCCTACAATGAGCAGTTCTTC. The full variable domain, rest sourced from reference TRBV28 and TRBJ2-1, is DVKVTQSSRYLVKRTGEKVFLECVQDMDHENMFWYRQDPGLGLRLIYFSYDVKMKEKGDIPEGYSVSREKKERFSLILESASTNQTSMYLCASSPPPGLRSSYNEQFFGPGTRLTVL.

The chain recombines TRBV5-1 with TRBJ2-3, with 7 nucleotides matching TRBD1. The CDR3 spans 15 residues. The junction had 12 bases not matched to a gene; V was cut back by 3 bases and J by 8 bases. Looked up from germline, CDR1 is SGHRS and CDR2 is YFSETQ. CDR3 sequence reads: CASSSTGAAGGTQYF. The DNA for the CDR3 is TGCGCCAGCAGCTCCACAGGGGCCGCGGGTGGTACGCAGTATTTT.

V gene TRBV7-9 combines with J gene TRBJ2-7, with D perhaps TRBD2 (5 bases). Deletions cut 5 bases from V and 7 bases from J, with 15 bases between. CDR3 size: 13 residues. Germline V gene lookup returns CDR1 SEHNR and CDR2 FQNEAQ (reference sequence). CDR3 in amino acids: CASSSGTTVEQYF. CDR3 in DNA: TGTGCCAGCAGCAGCGGAACAACGGTGGAGCAGTACTTC.

The chain combines TRBV9 with TRBJ1-6, with 10 positions matching TRBD1. With 4 bases clipped from V and 1 base from J, the junction kept 8 bases outside the gene matches. Germline CDR1 reads SGDLS; CDR2 reads YYNGEE. This CDR3 has 18 amino acids. CDR3 protein: CASSPRDRGISYNSPLHF. Written as DNA, the CDR3 is TGTGCCAGCAGCCCACGGGACAGGGGAATTTCCTATAATTCACCCCTCCACTTT.

This clone was seen only once. The rearrangement joins TRBV6-5 to TRBJ2-7, with a possible D match to TRBD1 (6 bases). The CDR3 is made up of 15 amino acids. The V end lost 0 bases, the J end lost 5 bases, and 14 bases lay between the germline ends. Germline V gene data show CDR1 as MNHEY and CDR2 as SVGAGI. The CDR3 spells CASSYSGAGSDEQYF. CDR3 nucleotide sequence: TGTGCCAGCAGTTACTCGGGGGCGGGTTCGGACGAGCAGTACTTC.

The rearrangement links TRBV18 to TRBJ1-5, with 12 bases that match TRBD1. The CDR3 runs 17 residues. V was clipped by 3 bases and J by 7 bases; unmatched bases: 10. CDR1 and CDR2 from the germline V gene are KGHSH and LQKENI. CDR3 nucleotide sequence: TGTGCCAGCTCACCTAACCCGGGACAGGGGGCGGGACAGCCCCAGCATTTT. Translated, it gives CASSPNPGQGAGQPQHF. The variable domain in full, with the rest retrieved from reference TRBV18 and TRBJ1-5, is NAGVMQNPRHLVRRRGQEARLRCSPMKGHSHVYWYRQLPEEGLKFMVYLQKENIIDESGMPKERFSAEFPKEGPSILRIQQVVRGDSAAYFCASSPNPGQGAGQPQHFGDGTRLSIL.

The rearrangement uses TRBV11-2 and TRBJ2-7; TRBD2 aligns across 7 bases. The J segment lost 1 base and the V segment lost 5 bases, leaving 5 bases of the junction unmatched. From germline, CDR1 is SGHAT and CDR2 FQNNGV. The CDR3 is made up of 14 amino acids. CDR3 in DNA: TGTGCCAGCAGCCTTACGGGGGGATCCTACGAGCAGTACTTC. Protein sequence: CASSLTGGSYEQYF.

The chain joins TRBV5-4 to TRBJ1-1; weak D call: TRBD1 (5 bases). Germline-derived CDR1 and CDR2 are SGHNT and YYREEE (reference sequence). V dropped 5 bases and J dropped 5 bases, with 13 bases sitting between them. The CDR3 spans 13 residues. CDR3 region: CASRSQGRTEAFF. CDR3 nucleotides: TGTGCCAGCAGAAGTCAGGGTCGAACTGAAGCTTTCTTT.

The chain links TRBV2 to TRBJ2-7; TRBD2 might be the D (5 bases). V was pared by 9 bases and J by 0 bases, with 15 bases between. The CDR3 has 14 amino acids. Germline CDR1 and CDR2: SNHLY and FYNNEI. For the CDR3, the DNA is TGTGCCAGTAAGGCCGGGGTGGACTCCTACGAGCAGTACTTC. Protein sequence: CASKAGVDSYEQYF.

The chain is built from TRBV28 and TRBJ1-5; no clear D gene. Trimming took off 4 bases at V and 3 bases at J, with 7 bases between the two ends. Germline V lookup: CDR1 MDHEN, CDR2 SYDVKM. The CDR3 is 13 residues long. The CDR3 DNA reads as TGTGCCAGCAGTTACAGTGCCAATCAGCCCCAGCATTTT. Translating it yields CASSYSANQPQHF.

The V call is TRBV11-2, the J call TRBJ1-1, with 9 bases aligning to TRBD1. CDR1 and CDR2 (germline): SGHAT, FQNNGV. The CDR3 is made up of 16 amino acids. V trimming: 3 bases; J trimming: 5 bases; junction bases outside the gene matches: 10. The CDR3 sequence: CASSFGSTGGGTEAFF. As DNA, the CDR3 is TGTGCCAGCAGCTTCGGGTCAACAGGGGGCGGGACTGAAGCTTTCTTT.

This clone was picked up a small number of times. V is TRBV29-1 and J is TRBJ1-1; 7 bases are a match to TRBD1. Germline V gene data show CDR1 as SQVTM and CDR2 as ANQGSEA. V lost 4 bases and J lost 2; bases outside the gene matches: 4. The CDR3 totals 13 residues. CDR3 in DNA: TGCAGCGTTGTCTCAGGGGGAAACACTGAAGCTTTCTTT. Residues: CSVVSGGNTEAFF.

This clone was seen a few times. The chain has TRBV15 and TRBJ2-1, with a weak D call TRBD2 (5 bases). CDR1 and CDR2 (germline): LNHNV, YYDKDF (reference sequence). The CDR3 extends over 12 amino acids. Trimming removed 0 bases from V and 11 bases from J, with 8 bases in between. This CDR3 is CATSRDHGKQFF. DNA of the CDR3: TGTGCCACCAGCAGAGATCACGGGAAGCAGTTCTTC. The full variable domain, in which reference TRBV15 and TRBJ2-1 provide the parts outside the CDR3, is DAMVIQNPRYQVTQFGKPVTLSCSQTLNHNVMYWYQQKSSQAPKLLFHYYDKDFNNEADTPDNFQSRRPNTSFCFLDIRSPGLGDTAMYLCATSRDHGKQFFGPGTRLTVL.

This chain connects TRBV7-9 to TRBJ1-2; 10 bases align to TRBD1. The CDR3 spans 19 residues. V lost 0 bases and J lost 3; bases outside the gene matches: 13. Germline loops: CDR1 SEHNR, CDR2 FQNEAQ (reference sequence). CDR3 sequence: CASSLAGGTGALFDYGYTF. The CDR3 coding sequence is TGTGCCAGCAGCTTAGCGGGTGGGACAGGGGCCCTTTTCGACTATGGCTACACCTTC.

This clone has just a few counts. This chain joins TRBV19 and TRBJ1-2; D gene ambiguous. Germline V CDR1 and CDR2: LNHDA, SQIVND (reference sequence). V gave up 6 bases and J gave up 0 bases, with 8 bases separating them. CDR3 length equals 13 residues. The CDR3 DNA sequence: TGTGCCAGTAGATTGGACTCTAACTATGGCTACACCTTC. This sequence encodes CASRLDSNYGYTF. The full variable domain, rest sourced from reference TRBV19 and TRBJ1-2, is DGGITQSPKYLFRKEGQNVTLSCEQNLNHDAMYWYRQDPGQGLRLIYYSQIVNDFQKGDIAEGYSVSREKKESFPLTVTSAQKNPTAFYLCASRLDSNYGYTFGSGTRLTVV.

This clone was detected a few times. This chain uses TRBV5-1 with TRBJ2-5; weak D call: TRBD2 (5 bases). CDR1 SGHRS and CDR2 YFSETQ come from the germline V gene. Trimming cost V 7 bases and J 3 bases, with 16 bases left between them. The CDR3 sequence is 14 residues long. CDR3 sequence reads: CASALGKGEETQYF. DNA of the CDR3: TGCGCCAGCGCCCTTGGAAAGGGAGAAGAGACCCAGTACTTC.

The chain employs TRBV11-3 and TRBJ2-5; D may be TRBD2 (6 bases). V was shortened by 2 bases and J by 7 bases, with 11 bases between the two germline ends. Germline assignment: CDR1 SGHNT and CDR2 YENEEA. This CDR3 is built from 13 residues. The CDR3 loop is CASSLRLVGTQYF. CDR3 sequence (DNA): TGTGCCAGCAGCTTACGACTAGTAGGGACCCAGTACTTC.

This clone was found a few times. The chain employs TRBV6-5 and TRBJ1-3, with a tentative D call TRBD1 (5 bases). The V end was cut by 7 bases, the J end by 5 bases, with 15 bases between. Germline V lookup: CDR1 MNHEY, CDR2 SVGAGI. The length of the CDR3 is 14 residues. The CDR3 nucleotides are TGTGCCAGCACCACAGGTGACTTAAGAAACACCATATATTTT. The encoded protein is CASTTGDLRNTIYF.

This clone was seen a few times. The chain joins TRBV5-4 to TRBJ1-5, with D unclear. CDR3 length equals 13 residues. Germline loops: CDR1 SGHNT, CDR2 YYREEE (reference sequence). The V end was cut by 0 bases, the J end by 4 bases, with 5 bases between. The CDR3 region is CASSLGINQPQHF. Here the CDR3 DNA reads TGTGCCAGCAGCTTGGGTATAAATCAGCCCCAGCATTTT.

This clone was seen just once. The chain carries TRBV12-5 and TRBJ2-3; 11 bases fit TRBD2. The length of the CDR3 is 17 residues. CDR1 and CDR2 from the germline V gene are LGHNT and FRNRAP. V gave up 3 bases and J gave up 0 bases; unmatched junction bases: 5. CDR3 protein: CASGLGTSGSSTDTQYF. The CDR3 region has the DNA TGTGCTAGTGGTTTAGGGACTAGCGGTTCTAGCACAGATACGCAGTATTTT.

This clone was found a few times. The genes are TRBV14 and TRBJ2-7, with 7 bases that match TRBD1. Trimming cost V 1 base and J 2 bases; bases outside gene matches: 5. This CDR3 region has 15 residues. CDR1 and CDR2 (germline): SGHDN, FVKESK. Here the CDR3 DNA reads TGTGCCAGCAGCCAAGGAGGGGGCCCTCCCTACGAGCAGTACTTC. Its translation: CASSQGGGPPYEQYF. Looking up the rest from reference TRBV14 and TRBJ2-7 gives the full variable domain: EAGVTQFPSHSVIEKGQTVTLRCDPISGHDNLYWYRRVMGKEIKFLLHFVKESKQDESGMPNNRFLAERTGGTYSTLKVQPAELEDSGVYFCASSQGGGPPYEQYFGPGTRLTVT.

The chain uses TRBV2 and TRBJ1-6; perhaps TRBD1 as D (5 bases). This CDR3 is 15 amino acids long. Germline V gene data show CDR1 as SNHLY and CDR2 as FYNNEI. V was shortened by 7 bases and J by 2 bases, with 12 bases between the two germline ends. The CDR3 sequence: CASIRGMAYNSPLHF. For the CDR3, the DNA is TGTGCCAGCATAAGGGGAATGGCCTATAATTCACCCCTCCACTTT.